The 27 T cell receptor beta chains given below trace back to one sample, sequenced in a study of blood T cells in healthy people across ages. A second roughly 6 to 12 cycle PCR used barcoded and J-beta primers. Each CDR3 protein gets one entry after TCRdb re-called the 5' RACE reads with MiXCR. This table has about 780,000 distinct CDR3 sequences, roughly 24% appearing once. The sample was also reused in another study, on T cells of mothers and their children.

The sample consisted of blood. The origin of the receptors is a boy aged 5-17 years in good health.

This clonotype was seen a handful of times. The genes are TRBV7-6 and TRBJ2-2; 10 bases map to TRBD1. Germline V gives CDR1 SGHVS, CDR2 FNYEAQ. CDR3 length equals 14 residues. V shed 6 bases and J 8 bases; nucleotides not matched to a gene: 6. The CDR3 spells CASRGTGATGELFF. CDR3 DNA sequence: TGTGCCAGCAGAGGGACAGGGGCAACGGGGGAGCTGTTTTTT.

This clonotype was seen at least ten times. The J gene is TRBJ2-1, the V gene TRBV10-3; D is ambiguous. Germline V gives CDR1 ENHRY, CDR2 SYGVKD. Trimming took 0 bases from V and 10 from J, leaving 4 bases between them. This CDR3 is 11 amino acids long. CDR3 sequence: CAISESGEQFF. The CDR3 DNA reads as TGTGCCATCAGTGAGTCGGGGGAGCAGTTCTTC.

This clonotype was detected only a few times. The chain carries TRBV29-1 and TRBJ2-1; a possible D gene is TRBD2 (7 bases). The CDR3 covers 18 residues. Trimming stripped 7 bases from V and 1 base from J, with 26 bases between. Germline V CDR1 and CDR2: SQVTM, ANQGSEA. CDR3: CSGRGGAPVGRSYNEQFF. CDR3 coding DNA: TGCAGCGGCCGAGGGGGGGCACCTGTCGGGAGGTCCTACAATGAGCAGTTCTTC.

The sample holds many counts of this clonotype. The chain employs TRBV5-1 and TRBJ2-1, with D unresolved. CDR1 is SGHRS and CDR2 is YFSETQ in the germline V gene. V was shortened by 4 bases and J by 5 bases, with 22 bases between the two germline ends. CDR3 length equals 17 residues. The CDR3 spells CASSPTLLSGQNNEQFF. The CDR3 DNA sequence: TGCGCCAGCAGCCCGACCTTACTTTCCGGGCAGAACAATGAGCAGTTCTTC.

This clonotype was recorded a few times. The rearrangement joins TRBV28 to TRBJ2-1; the match to TRBD2 covers 12 bases. Near its end, the DNA agrees better with TRBJ2-7, so the J call may be wrong. The germline V gene encodes CDR1 MDHEN and CDR2 SYDVKM. The CDR3 extends over 15 amino acids. The CDR3 loop is CASTSPASGGAEQYF. CDR3 sequence (DNA): TGTGCCAGCACCTCCCCTGCTAGCGGGGGGGCCGAGCAGTACTTC.

This sequence joins TRBV29-1 and TRBJ2-1; no reliable D call. The CDR3 totals 12 residues. The ends were cut back, 4 bases at V and 1 base at J, with 5 bases in the middle. The germline V gene encodes CDR1 SQVTM and CDR2 ANQGSEA. CDR3 nucleotide sequence: TGCAGCGTTGCTGCTTCCTACAATGAGCAGTTCTTC. This translates into CSVAASYNEQFF.

The CDR3 DNA follows: TGTGCCAGCAGTTCCGGACAGGGCGCCGGGACCGGGGAGCTGTTTTTT. It encodes CASSSGQGAGTGELFF. The genes are TRBV6-5 and TRBJ2-2; 8 positions agree with TRBD1. CDR1 and CDR2 from the germline V gene are MNHEY and SVGAGI. The junction had 9 bases not matched to a gene; V was cut back by 4 bases and J by 5 bases. The CDR3 covers 16 residues.

This clonotype was detected once. Mismatch with germline at one junction end may stem from a read error. The chain employs TRBV27 and TRBJ1-1; D unclear. In germline, CDR1 is MNHEY, CDR2 SMNVEV (reference sequence). This CDR3 comprises 10 residues. Here the CDR3 reads CAGSWGEAFF. In nucleotides, the CDR3 is TGTGCCGGCAGTTGGGGAGAAGCTTTCTTT.

The chain has TRBV11-2 and TRBJ1-4; D not certain. The CDR3 consists of 15 residues. Germline assignment: CDR1 SGHAT and CDR2 FQNNGV. V lost 1 base and J lost 4, with 10 bases in between. The CDR3 bases are TGTGCCAGCAGCTTAGCTGCTTGGGGTAATGAAAAACTGTTTTTT. It yields the protein CASSLAAWGNEKLFF.

To note about this clonotype: This may arise from a read error, as a much more abundant clone is one base away. The chain combines TRBV3-1 with TRBJ2-7, with TRBD1 identical over 12 bases. J lost 5 bases, V lost 4 bases, and 3 bases had no gene match. There are 14 residues in the CDR3. Germline CDR1 is LGHDT and CDR2 is YNNKEL (reference sequence). The CDR3 here is CASSPGTGGNEQYF. The CDR3 DNA reads as TGTGCCAGCAGCCCCGGGACAGGGGGCAACGAGCAGTACTTC.

The rearrangement joins TRBV6-4 to TRBJ2-2; D is unresolved. The CDR3 has 15 residues. The V end was cut by 5 bases, the J end by 3 bases, with 13 bases between. In germline, CDR1 is MRHNA, CDR2 SNTAGT. CDR3: CASSPRSGDTGELFF. The CDR3 nucleotides are TGTGCCAGCAGTCCCCGAAGTGGGGACACCGGGGAGCTGTTTTTT.

This clonotype showed up just a few times. Germline is not matched at one junction end, which may reflect a read error. The gene calls are TRBV12-3 or TRBV12-4 and TRBJ1-5; TRBD1 is a possible D gene (6 bases). The CDR3 length is 11 residues. CDR3 amino acids: CASSFGGPVDF. CDR3 DNA sequence: TGTGCCAGCAGTTTTGGGGGGCCGGTGGATTTT.

CDR3 nucleotides: TGCGCCAGCAGAAACGGACTAGCGCTATACAATGAGCAGTTCTTC. Its protein product is CASRNGLALYNEQFF. The chain uses TRBV5-1 and TRBJ2-1, with 9 bases aligning to TRBD2. The V gene's germline CDR1 is SGHRS and CDR2 YFSETQ. J lost 4 bases, V lost 5 bases, and 7 bases had no gene match. This CDR3 contains 15 residues.

The CDR3 region has the DNA TGCAGTGCTGCCGACTCCTTAGCGGGTTACTACAATGAGCAGTTCTTC. It is translated as CSAADSLAGYYNEQFF. V gene TRBV20-1 combines with J gene TRBJ2-1; 7 nucleotides match TRBD2. In germline, CDR1 is DFQATT, CDR2 SNEGSKA (reference sequence). The V segment lost 5 bases and the J segment 3 bases; nucleotides outside the gene matches: 13. There are 16 residues in the CDR3.

The chain joins TRBV29-1 to TRBJ2-3; unclear D gene. V was clipped by 8 bases and J by 0 bases, with 6 bases between them. The germline CDR1 and CDR2 sequences are SQVTM and ANQGSEA. This CDR3 comprises 11 residues. CDR3 nucleotide sequence: TGCAGCTTGTTAAGCACAGATACGCAGTATTTT. As protein: CSLLSTDTQYF.

This clonotype was counted only a few times. The V gene is TRBV5-1, the J gene TRBJ2-5; possibly TRBD1 or TRBD2 for D (6 bases each). The germline CDR1 and CDR2 sequences are SGHRS and YFSETQ. The V and J ends lost 0 bases and 7 bases respectively, with 19 bases between them. The CDR3 loop spans 16 amino acids. The CDR3 loop reads CASSLGLSGAPGTQYF. For the CDR3, the DNA is TGCGCCAGCAGCTTGGGACTGTCGGGGGCACCAGGGACCCAGTACTTC.

V usage is TRBV6-6 and J usage is TRBJ1-5, with no clear D. Germline loops: CDR1 MNHNY, CDR2 SVGAGI (reference sequence). The V and J ends lost 5 bases and 9 bases respectively, with 8 bases between them. This CDR3 has 11 amino acids. The CDR3 DNA is TGTGCCAGCAGTCCAAGTCGGCCCCAGCATTTT. It yields the protein CASSPSRPQHF.

The rearrangement links TRBV10-3 to TRBJ2-5; TRBD2 might be the D (5 bases). V lost 5 bases and J 1 base, leaving 11 bases between the germline ends. The CDR3 consists of 14 residues. The V gene's germline CDR1 is ENHRY and CDR2 SYGVKD. DNA for the CDR3: TGTGCCATCAGTTTTACGGGATCCCAAGAGACCCAGTACTTC. It yields the protein CAISFTGSQETQYF.

V usage is TRBV25-1 and J usage is TRBJ2-7, with D possibly being TRBD1 (6 bases). The germline V gene has CDR1 MGHDK and CDR2 SYGVNS. The CDR3 is 16 amino acids. Deletions cut 3 bases from V and 3 bases from J, with 18 bases between. CDR3 DNA: TGTGCCAGCAGTGACCGCCGGACAGCACTTATCTACGAGCAGTACTTC. It is translated as CASSDRRTALIYEQYF.

The gene calls are TRBV7-9 and TRBJ1-4, with D uncertain. The V and J ends lost 3 bases and 3 bases respectively, with 14 bases between them. Germline V CDR1 and CDR2: SEHNR, FQNEAQ (reference sequence). The CDR3 length is 16 residues. This CDR3 reads CASSFGFGRPNEKLFF. In nucleotides, the CDR3 is TGTGCCAGCAGCTTTGGGTTTGGACGGCCTAATGAAAAACTGTTTTTT. The complete variable domain, with remaining parts taken from reference TRBV7-9 and TRBJ1-4, reads DTGVSQNPRHKITKRGQNVTFRCDPISEHNRLYWYRQTLGQGPEFLTYFQNEAQLEKSRLLSDRFSAERPKGSFSTLEIQRTEQGDSAMYLCASSFGFGRPNEKLFFGSGTQLSVL.

The chain combines TRBV10-3 with TRBJ2-7, with D hard to call. TRBJ2-1 matches the DNA end more closely, so the J call is doubtful. In germline, CDR1 is ENHRY, CDR2 SYGVKD. CDR3 length equals 16 residues. CDR3 sequence (DNA): TGTGCCATCAGTGACCACTTGACTGGCCTTTACAATGAGCAGTTCTTC. Amino acids: CAISDHLTGLYNEQFF.

The V gene is TRBV5-1, the J gene TRBJ2-1; TRBD2 might be the D (5 bases). Trimming left V 7 bases short and J 4 bases short, with 18 bases between. The germline gives CDR1 SGHRS, CDR2 YFSETQ. This CDR3 is built from 15 residues. The CDR3 nucleotides read TGCGCCAGCTCCAACCCCAGCGGACTTTACAATGAGCAGTTCTTC. It codes for CASSNPSGLYNEQFF.

This clonotype was seen more than once but under ten times. The chain carries TRBV28 and TRBJ2-1; the match to TRBD2 covers 8 bases. With V trimmed by 7 bases and J by 1 base, 6 bases remained unmatched. This CDR3 comprises 15 residues. The germline V gene encodes CDR1 MDHEN and CDR2 SYDVKM. The CDR3 DNA reads TGTGCCAGCAACCCCGGGGGGGGTTCCTACAATGAGCAGTTCTTC. As protein: CASNPGGGSYNEQFF.

V is TRBV18 and J is TRBJ1-2, with 7 bases aligning to TRBD1. Germline trimming cut 1 base from V and 8 bases from J; bases unmatched to any gene: 13. There are 16 residues in the CDR3. The germline gives CDR1 KGHSH, CDR2 LQKENI. CDR3 in amino acids: CASSPRDSARGSGYTF. The CDR3 nucleotides are TGTGCCAGCTCACCACGGGACAGCGCCCGGGGATCGGGCTACACCTTC.

The V call is TRBV14, the J call TRBJ2-7, with 12 positions matching TRBD1. With V trimmed by 4 bases and J by 2 bases, 9 bases remained unmatched. The CDR3 loop spans 17 amino acids. Germline V gives CDR1 SGHDN, CDR2 FVKESK. CDR3 in amino acids: CASSPRGQGAIPYEQYF. As DNA, the CDR3 is TGTGCCAGCAGCCCCAGGGGACAGGGGGCTATTCCCTACGAGCAGTACTTC.

This clonotype was found once. CDR3 DNA sequence: TGTGCCAGCAGACCCGGGACTAGCGGGATCCGCGGCACAGATACGCAGTATTTT. Its protein product is CASRPGTSGIRGTDTQYF. The gene calls are TRBV7-9 and TRBJ2-3; 13 nucleotides line up with TRBD2. The CDR3 has 18 amino acids. CDR1 SEHNR and CDR2 FQNEAQ come from the germline V gene (reference sequence). Trimming at V came to 6 bases and at J to 1 base, leaving 10 bases not matched to a gene.

This clonotype appeared once. J is TRBJ1-4 and V is TRBV7-2; a weak D match, TRBD1 (5 bases). The CDR3 extends over 16 amino acids. Trimming stripped 2 bases from V and 0 bases from J, with 10 bases between. Germline CDR1 reads SGHTA; CDR2 reads FQGNSA. CDR3 loop: CASSLMGPPTNEKLFF. For the CDR3, the DNA is TGTGCCAGCAGCTTAATGGGGCCTCCAACTAATGAAAAACTGTTTTTT.